The 16 T cell receptor beta chains in this list originate from one sample, sequenced in a study of T cells in localized non-small cell lung cancer. Some clones are missing from TCRdb's copy, which holds only in-frame ones; the method was immunoSEQ multiplex PCR. The sample has around 1,700 clones, approximately 30% seen once. The source was normal lung tissue next to the tumor, collected before any cancer treatment. Every receptor here comes from a male donor at least 60 years old with stage I squamous cell lung carcinoma.

The CDR3 sequence: CASRPGLVSGELFF. The CDR3 DNA reads as TGTGCCAGCAGACCGGGACTAGTCAGCGGGGAGCTGTTTTTT. The rearrangement uses TRBV28 and TRBJ2-2, with 8 bases fitting TRBD2. The CDR3 runs to 14 residues. Germline CDR1 and CDR2: MDHEN and SYDVKM. V was clipped by 6 bases and J by 7 bases; unmatched bases: 7.

In its sample, this clone was seen a few times. The chain joins TRBV10-1 to TRBJ2-1, with 9 bases fitting TRBD1. CDR3 length equals 16 residues. The trim removed 0 bases at V and 9 bases at J, leaving 9 bases unmatched. Germline CDR1 WNHNN, CDR2 SYGVQD (reference sequence). The CDR3 reads CASSESGQGLEVEQFF. The CDR3 coding sequence is TGCGCCAGCAGTGAGTCCGGACAGGGGTTAGAGGTTGAGCAGTTCTTC.

The rearrangement uses TRBV19 and TRBJ1-2; tentatively, D is TRBD1 (6 bases). Germline-derived CDR1 and CDR2 are LNHDA and SQIVND (reference sequence). V was clipped by 6 bases and J by 5 bases, with 13 bases between them. The CDR3 is 13 amino acids. In nucleotides, the CDR3 is TGTGCCAGTAGGCCTTACAGGGATTATGGCTACACCTTC. Amino acid sequence: CASRPYRDYGYTF.

In its sample, this clone ranks as medium-sized. This rearrangement joins TRBV11-3 to TRBJ2-7; 7 bases agree with TRBD1. There are 15 residues in the CDR3. The V and J ends lost 4 bases and 2 bases, in that order; junction bases with no gene match: 8. Germline CDR1 reads SGHNT; CDR2 reads YENEEA. This CDR3 reads CASSSRQGPTYEQYF. The CDR3 bases are TGTGCCAGCAGCTCAAGACAGGGACCCACCTACGAGCAGTACTTC. The full variable domain, its missing parts supplied by reference TRBV11-3 and TRBJ2-7, is EAGVVQSPRYKIIEKKQPVAFWCNPISGHNTLYWYLQNLGQGPELLIRYENEEAVDDSQLPKDRFSAERLKGVDSTLKIQPAELGDSAVYLCASSSRQGPTYEQYFGPGTRLTVT.

This clone appeared a few times. This chain connects TRBV28 to TRBJ2-4; TRBD2 might be the D (7 bases). The V end was cut by 6 bases, the J end by 3 bases, with 15 bases between. The length of the CDR3 is 15 residues. Germline CDR1 MDHEN, CDR2 SYDVKM. CDR3 loop: CASSGSGGGKNIQYF. CDR3 in DNA: TGTGCCAGCAGCGGTTCGGGGGGCGGCAAAAACATTCAGTACTTC.

This rearrangement joins TRBV15 to TRBJ2-1; no clear D gene. The V end was cut by 3 bases, the J end by 4 bases, with 13 bases between. Germline-derived CDR1 and CDR2 are LNHNV and YYDKDF (reference sequence). The CDR3 is made up of 15 amino acids. CDR3 nucleotide sequence: TGTGCCACCAGCAGGGACGGAATTGTTTACAATGAGCAGTTCTTC. It codes for CATSRDGIVYNEQFF.

This clone was counted a few times. The V gene is TRBV19, the J gene TRBJ2-5; 8 bases align to TRBD1. The CDR3 spans 12 residues. The V segment lost 6 bases and the J segment 4 bases; nucleotides outside the gene matches: 1. Germline V gives CDR1 LNHDA, CDR2 SQIVND (reference sequence). CDR3 loop: CASSDRGETQYF. The CDR3 nucleotides are TGTGCCAGTAGCGACAGGGGAGAGACCCAGTACTTC. Looking up the rest from reference TRBV19 and TRBJ2-5 gives the full variable domain: DGGITQSPKYLFRKEGQNVTLSCEQNLNHDAMYWYRQDPGQGLRLIYYSQIVNDFQKGDIAEGYSVSREKKESFPLTVTSAQKNPTAFYLCASSDRGETQYFGPGTRLLVL.

By share, this clone counts as medium-sized (0.01 to 0.1%). The V and J genes are TRBV7-4 and TRBJ2-2, with 9 bases matching TRBD2. The CDR3 runs 15 residues. V lost 3 bases to trimming and J lost 5 bases; unmatched junction nucleotides: 4. The V gene's germline CDR1 is SGHVT and CDR2 SQSDAQ. The CDR3 protein is CASSFSGSGTGELFF. CDR3 bases: TGTGCCAGCAGCTTTAGCGGGAGTGGAACCGGGGAGCTGTTTTTT.

The gene calls are TRBV28 and TRBJ1-1; D is undetermined. V lost 3 bases and J lost 2, with 7 bases in between. Germline CDR1 reads MDHEN; CDR2 reads SYDVKM. This CDR3 comprises 13 residues. CDR3 bases: TGTGCCAGCAGTTTTTTGGCCAACACTGAAGCTTTCTTT. It codes for CASSFLANTEAFF. Together with reference TRBV28 and TRBJ1-1, the CDR3 gives the full variable domain: DVKVTQSSRYLVKRTGEKVFLECVQDMDHENMFWYRQDPGLGLRLIYFSYDVKMKEKGDIPEGYSVSREKKERFSLILESASTNQTSMYLCASSFLANTEAFFGQGTRLTVV.

Relative to its sample, this clone is medium-sized. J is TRBJ2-1 and V is TRBV11-3, with TRBD2 matching 8 bases. With V trimmed by 5 bases and J by 10 bases, 16 bases remained unmatched. The CDR3 is made up of 16 amino acids. Germline CDR1 is SGHNT and CDR2 is YENEEA. The CDR3 here is CASSRGEVREVKEQFF. The CDR3 DNA follows: TGTGCCAGCAGCCGAGGAGAGGTGCGGGAGGTCAAAGAGCAGTTCTTC.

In this sample, this clone turned up once. This sequence joins TRBV15 and TRBJ1-1; maybe TRBD1 (5 bases). This CDR3 has 14 residues. Per the germline V gene, CDR1 is LNHNV and CDR2 is YYDKDF (reference sequence). Trimming removed 9 bases from V and 4 bases from J, with 18 bases in between. CDR3 residues: CATSRGTGGTEAFF. The DNA for the CDR3 is TGTGCCACTAGCCGGGGGACGGGGGGCACTGAAGCTTTCTTT.

This clone appeared many times. The rearrangement links TRBV11-3 to TRBJ2-7, with D perhaps matching TRBD1 (6 bases). Germline V gene data show CDR1 as SGHNT and CDR2 as YENEEA. This CDR3 spans 15 amino acids. The V end lost 5 bases, the J end lost 1 base, and 15 bases lay between the germline ends. CDR3 sequence: CASSPKQGPSYEQYF. As DNA, the CDR3 is TGTGCCAGCAGCCCCAAACAGGGACCATCCTACGAGCAGTACTTC.

The genes are TRBV30 and TRBJ2-2; 14 bases line up with TRBD2. V lost 6 bases and J lost 7; bases outside the gene matches: 7. CDR1 is GTSNPN, CDR2 SVGIG, per germline (reference sequence). The CDR3 runs 15 residues. CDR3 bases: TGTGCCTGCGGCGGACTAGCGGGAGGAATCGGGGAGCTGTTTTTT. Translated, it gives CACGGLAGGIGELFF.

This clone has only a few counts. The chain couples TRBV6-8 to TRBJ2-2, with D unclear. CDR3 size: 12 residues. The germline V and J ends were trimmed by 8 bases and 9 bases, with 13 bases remaining between them. Per the germline V gene, CDR1 is MNHGY and CDR2 is SAAAGT. CDR3 amino acids: CASGPGRRELFF. The CDR3 DNA reads TGTGCCAGCGGGCCCGGACGTCGGGAGCTGTTTTTT.

By share, this clone counts as medium-sized. V gene TRBV11-3 combines with J gene TRBJ1-4; D is unresolved. The V gene lost 5 bases and the J gene lost 8 bases, with 18 bases spanning the gap. This CDR3 comprises 15 residues. Germline values: CDR1 SGHNT, CDR2 YENEEA. The CDR3 sequence is CASSPTGIKGEKLFF. Here the CDR3 DNA reads TGTGCCAGCAGCCCGACCGGGATAAAGGGAGAAAAACTGTTTTTT.

The chain joins TRBV25-1 to TRBJ2-4, with D tentatively TRBD1 or TRBD2 (5 bases each). CDR3 size: 15 residues. V shed 2 bases and J shed 3 bases, with 11 bases lying between them. Germline V gives CDR1 MGHDK, CDR2 SYGVNS. The CDR3 loop reads CASSESSGSKNIQYF. CDR3 sequence (DNA): TGTGCCAGCAGTGAAAGTTCAGGGAGCAAAAACATTCAGTACTTC. The full variable domain, with the rest looked up from reference TRBV25-1 and TRBJ2-4, is EADIYQTPRYLVIGTGKKITLECSQTMGHDKMYWYQQDPGMELHLIHYSYGVNSTEKGDLSSESTVSRIRTEHFPLTLESARPSHTSQYLCASSESSGSKNIQYFGAGTRLSVL.